This T cell receptor (beta chain) was identified during a study of Ad26.COV2.S vaccination and SARS-CoV-2 variants. Germline assignment: CDR1 DFQATT and CDR2 SNEGSKA (reference sequence). The CDR3 has 15 residues. The V and J ends lost 3 bases and 6 bases, in that order; junction bases with no gene match: 10. Measured with immunoSEQ multiplex PCR; TCRdb has only the in-frame clones, and not every one. The sample includes 350,000 to 500,000 clones, roughly 89% seen only once; the top ten take 2% to 3%. The treatment denotes: some 20 received Ad26.COV2.S at low or high dose, single or two shots; a few received placebo; per-sample allocation not given. The investigators took samples on day 63 after the first vaccine or placebo injection. It was an adult aged 18-55 years in Boston who was the donor. As to this clone: The antigen is undetermined.

General observations from the study: Breadth, reportedly substantial, characterized the spike-specific CD8+ and CD4+ T cell responses after vaccination.

The sequence was collected from a person between 18 and 65 years old who received the Ad26.COV2.S COVID-19 vaccine or a placebo. This chain joins TRBV20-1 and TRBJ2-2, with TRBD2 matching 7 bases. The specimen comprised peripheral blood, sampled in a trial of Ad26.COV2.S vaccine versus placebo. CDR3 protein: CSASRGGSEAGELFF. The DNA of the CDR3 is TGCAGTGCTAGTCGTGGCGGGAGTGAAGCCGGGGAGCTGTTTTTT.